Below, one T cell receptor (beta chain) is given with its context. Its specificity is not known. The assay that was used to sequence DNA from cultured CD4+ T cells was the Oncomine TCR Beta short-read assay. TCRdb redid the calling of the PCR reads with MiXCR, one entry per CDR3 protein. The sample lists under 30,000 distinct CDR3 sequences; approximately 67% were seen once. This record belongs to a study of vaccination and CD4 T cells after COVID-19. Study summary: Controls used CEFX viral epitopes (positive), HIV-1 Nef peptides (negative), or no peptide.

CDR3 length: 14 residues. Germline CDR1 SGHRS, CDR2 YFSETQ. V lost 4 bases to trimming and J lost 4 bases, with 13 bases between them. As to treatment: roughly ten-day PBMC culture with coronavirus spike peptide pools or control peptides (ViraFEST assay). TCRs were sequenced by ViraFEST after antigen-specific T cells had been expanded with peptide pools. The rearrangement joins TRBV5-1 to TRBJ2-3, with a possible D match to TRBD2 (5 bases). Sample: CD4+ T cells from blood, cultured in vitro, taken after SARS-CoV-2 vaccination. This TCR came from a human donor who received a COVID-19 vaccine. CDR3 loop: CASSPGVASDTQYF. The CDR3 coding sequence is TGCGCCAGCAGCCCCGGGGTAGCCTCAGATACGCAGTATTTT.